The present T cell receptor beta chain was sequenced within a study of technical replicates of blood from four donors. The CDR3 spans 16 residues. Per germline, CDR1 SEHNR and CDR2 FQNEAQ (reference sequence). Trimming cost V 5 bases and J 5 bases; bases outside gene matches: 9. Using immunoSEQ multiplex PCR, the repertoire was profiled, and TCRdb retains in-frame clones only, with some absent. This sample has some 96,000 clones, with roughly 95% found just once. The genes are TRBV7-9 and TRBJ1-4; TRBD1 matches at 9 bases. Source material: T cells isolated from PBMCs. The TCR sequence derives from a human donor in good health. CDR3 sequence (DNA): TGTGCCAGCAGCCTAGTGGGACAGGGACTGAATGAAAAACTGTTTTTT. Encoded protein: CASSLVGQGLNEKLFF.